What follows is one T cell receptor beta chain and its context. Its antigen is currently not known. Base qualities are not recorded, but no much larger clone differs from it by a single base. This sample was included in a study of blood T cell repertoires in COVID-19 (dated by TCRdb to about 2020). As for the study more broadly: Samples from collaborators originated in the United States, Italy and Spain and spanned both the acute and convalescent phases of COVID-19. The prospective study material was composed of cDNA or gDNA derived from T cells, B-cell-depleted T cells, or PBMCs. The dataset comprised deeply sampled blood TCRbeta repertoires from subjects exposed to, actively infected with, or recovered from COVID-19. The repertoires were released in a freely available public database meant as a resource for research on the immune response to SARS-CoV-2. The samples were drawn from the first 160 participants of the ongoing ImmuneRACE study and from some 1,300 subjects provided by 6 global collaborators. The sample metadata nearly always contained a de-identified subject ID, COVID-19 status, age in years and sex. Where available, HLA class I and class II types were obtained from metadata supplied by the sample provider rather than from assay-based typing.

TCRbeta CDR3 regions were amplified from genomic DNA by means of the immunoSEQ Assay, a bias-controlled multiplex PCR. Per the authors' processing: Nucleated cell counts per sample were estimated from amplification of reference gene primers within the assay. Sequence reads were collapsed and filtered to measure the absolute abundance of every unique TCRbeta CDR3 rearrangement. For each sample, productive Simpson clonality was calculated as the square root of Simpson's diversity index over productive rearrangements. In its TCRdb copy, this immuneACCESS table keeps in-frame sequences only and misses some clones. Where compared with another copy, unresolved V genes explain less than half of these, and the others have no known cause. D and trimming come from the DNA, and the V and J calls and clone size come from that table. The sample records over 200,000 clones, roughly 82% of which are singletons. The ten largest clones add up to 2% to 2.5% of the sample.

Measured from the cysteine to the phenylalanine, the CDR3 is 19 residues long. Only the CDR3 DNA stays, 57 bases, in frame from base 1. What the study reported, not specific to this receptor: The quantity of clinical and demographic metadata differed by source and by participant and was supplied without curation.

Another Seattle source contributed samples from volunteer blood donors who had recovered from COVID-19. Collaborating institutions collected whole blood in K2EDTA tubes following their own protocols. For TCRbeta analysis, collaborator samples were shipped as frozen whole blood, as isolated PBMCs, or as DNA extracted from either sample type. The sample taken for sequencing was peripheral blood. The sequence links TRBV21-1 to TRBJ1-6; the table names TRBD1, a call not compared with the DNA. TRBV21-1 is designated a pseudogene. The clonotype was recovered from a middle-aged man who had recovered from COVID-19. CDR3 reads: CASRKAWTGGTGGGSPLHF. Read as DNA, the sequence is TGTGCCAGCAGGAAAGCTTGGACAGGGGGGACGGGTGGAGGATCACCCCTCCACTTT.